The 29 T cell receptor beta chains below were found in one sample sequenced in a study of cytomegalovirus exposure and HLA in healthy donors (dated by TCRdb to about 2017). Receptors were amplified or captured by the immunoSEQ multiplex PCR assay. For the multiplex PCR, a mixture combining 60 forward primers for TCR Vbeta segments and 13 reverse primers for TCR Jbeta segments was used. Sourced from immuneACCESS, this table was stored by TCRdb with only in-frame sequences that have V and J called. A share of the clones is absent; for the studies checked, an unresolved V gene accounts for under half, and the remainder has no known explanation. The sample table holds about 150,000 clones, of which over 70% were seen once. The ten largest clones add up to approximately 2% of the sample. Sequencing used PBMCs. The source of these receptors is a man aged 30-40 years in good health and CMV-seronegative.

The chain has TRBV23-1 and TRBJ2-5; 8 bases map to TRBD1. TRBV23-1 is annotated as an ORF whose role is uncertain. This CDR3 comprises 14 residues. The J segment lost 3 bases and the V segment lost 6 bases, leaving 6 bases of the junction unmatched. The CDR3 region is CASRPRQGKETQYF. CDR3 nucleotides: TGCGCCAGCAGACCCCGACAGGGGAAAGAGACCCAGTACTTC.

On this clone itself: Germline and junction disagree at one end, which may indicate a read error. This chain links TRBV6-5 with TRBJ1-2; D not resolved. The V gene's germline CDR1 is MNHEY and CDR2 SVGAGI. This CDR3 is 13 amino acids long. CDR3 DNA sequence: TGTGCCAGCCGTGGGCAGATCCCTGGTGGCTGCACCTTC. Translated, it gives CASRGQIPGGCTF.

V is TRBV6-1 and J is TRBJ2-5, with 7 positions matching TRBD2. The J call is in doubt because the DNA end fits TRBJ2-7 better. Germline-derived CDR1 and CDR2 are MNHNS and SASEGT. The CDR3 is 13 amino acids. CDR3 amino acids: CASSELGGNEQYF. The CDR3, as DNA: TGTGCCAGCAGTGAACTGGGGGGGAACGAGCAGTACTTC.

The rearrangement joins TRBV5-8 to TRBJ2-1; TRBD2 agrees at 10 bases. Germline CDR1 and CDR2: SGHTS and YDEGEE. The ends lost 3 bases at V and 12 bases at J; junction bases unmatched: 6. The CDR3 consists of 13 residues. The CDR3 loop is CASSSRLAGRQFF. The DNA of the CDR3 is TGTGCCAGCAGCTCCAGACTAGCGGGCCGGCAGTTCTTC. Based on the CDR3 plus reference TRBV5-8 and TRBJ2-1, the full variable domain is EAGVTQSPTHLIKTRGQQATLRCSPISGHTSVYWYQQALGLGLQFLLWYDEGEERNRGNFPPRFSGRQFPNYSSELNVNALELEDSALYLCASSSRLAGRQFFGPGTRLTVL.

The chain joins TRBV5-1 to TRBJ2-5, with 8 bases that match TRBD2. The CDR3 totals 16 residues. Germline V gene sequence: CDR1 SGHRS, CDR2 YFSETQ. J gave up 1 base and V 0 bases, and 5 bases lay outside the gene matches. The DNA for the CDR3 is TGCGCCAGCAGCTTGGGCCCAACTAGCGGCCAAGAGACCCAGTACTTC. Translating gives CASSLGPTSGQETQYF.

This sequence joins TRBV10-1 and TRBJ2-3, with 14 bases identical to TRBD2. The CDR3 has 17 amino acids. CDR1 and CDR2 from the germline V gene are WNHNN and SYGVQD (reference sequence). V shed 4 bases, J shed 2 bases, and the junction held 5 bases outside the gene matches. The CDR3 bases are TGCGCCAGCAGTGGGACTAGCGGGAGGACCTTCACAGATACGCAGTATTTT. Translation: CASSGTSGRTFTDTQYF.

J is TRBJ1-5 and V is TRBV15; weak D call: TRBD1 (6 bases). Trimming removed 3 bases at V and 1 base at J, with 16 bases between. The CDR3 is 17 residues long. Germline V CDR1 and CDR2: LNHNV, YYDKDF (reference sequence). This chain's CDR3 is CATSSGYGTTSNQPQHF. The CDR3 DNA reads TGTGCCACCAGCAGTGGTTACGGGACAACCAGCAATCAGCCCCAGCATTTT.

This chain connects TRBV15 to TRBJ2-5; possible D gene TRBD1, 6 bases. The V gene's germline CDR1 is LNHNV and CDR2 YYDKDF (reference sequence). V shed 0 bases and J shed 9 bases, with 11 bases lying between them. This CDR3 has 13 amino acids. The CDR3, as DNA: TGTGCCACCAGCAGAGATAGTGGGGGCGCCCAGTACTTC. It encodes CATSRDSGGAQYF.

The chain carries TRBV11-2 and TRBJ1-2; 7 nucleotides match TRBD1. There are 14 residues in the CDR3. After removal of 4 bases from V and 8 bases from J, the junction contained 10 bases not matched to a gene. Per germline, CDR1 SGHAT and CDR2 FQNNGV. As DNA, the CDR3 is TGTGCCAGCAGCTCCGGGACAGCGATTTACGGCTACACCTTC. Translating it yields CASSSGTAIYGYTF.

V and J are TRBV7-6 and TRBJ2-7; D is perhaps TRBD2 (6 bases). The V and J ends lost 2 bases and 4 bases respectively, with 12 bases between them. This CDR3 has 14 residues. CDR1 is SGHVS, CDR2 FNYEAQ, per germline. CDR3 residues: CASSLRGRGYEQYF. CDR3 DNA: TGTGCCAGCAGCTTACGGGGGAGAGGATACGAGCAGTACTTC.

The chain combines TRBV28 with TRBJ2-7, with 9 positions matching TRBD2. The CDR3 extends over 17 amino acids. The germline V gene has CDR1 MDHEN and CDR2 SYDVKM. Trimming at V came to 6 bases and at J to 6 bases, leaving 18 bases not matched to a gene. The DNA for the CDR3 is TGTGCCAGCAGGAATCCCGGAATAGCGGGAGCGTGGGTCGAGCAGTACTTC. Its translation: CASRNPGIAGAWVEQYF.

For this clone: This sample includes further DNA sequences coding for the same CDR3. V is TRBV2 and J is TRBJ2-7, with D possibly matching TRBD1 (6 bases). The CDR3 has 15 amino acids. Trimming took 2 bases from V and 1 from J, leaving 12 bases between them. CDR1 SNHLY and CDR2 FYNNEI come from the germline V gene. CDR3 residues: CASSEHRTASYEQYF. In DNA, the CDR3 is TGTGCCAGCAGTGAACACCGGACAGCATCCTACGAGCAGTACTTC.

The chain links TRBV10-1 to TRBJ1-1, with D possibly TRBD1 on 5 matching bases. Germline assignment: CDR1 WNHNN and CDR2 SYGVQD (reference sequence). Trimming took 3 bases from V and 5 from J, leaving 13 bases between them. The CDR3 runs 14 residues. CDR3 nucleotides: TGCGCCAGCAGTGAATCTCCAGGGAAAACTGAAGCTTTCTTT. This gives the protein CASSESPGKTEAFF.

V usage is TRBV7-9 and J usage is TRBJ1-1; D might be TRBD1 (5 bases). This CDR3 region has 13 residues. V was cut by 6 bases and J by 1 base, with 9 bases left in between. Germline CDR1 and CDR2: SEHNR and FQNEAQ (reference sequence). The CDR3 DNA is TGTGCCAGCAGATTAAGGGGGAACACTGAAGCTTTCTTT. It is translated as CASRLRGNTEAFF.

The genes are TRBV9 and TRBJ2-3, with D hard to call. The germline V and J ends were trimmed by 0 bases and 3 bases, with 11 bases remaining between them. This CDR3 has 15 amino acids. Germline CDR1 and CDR2: SGDLS and YYNGEE. Written as DNA, the CDR3 is TGTGCCAGCAGCGTAGTGGGCACTCAGACAGATACGCAGTATTTT. Amino acids: CASSVVGTQTDTQYF.

This chain uses TRBV6-5 with TRBJ2-1; 8 nucleotides agree with TRBD2. The CDR3 consists of 15 residues. Germline lookup yields CDR1 MNHEY and CDR2 SVGAGI. V trimming: 6 bases; J trimming: 0 bases; junction bases outside the gene matches: 4. CDR3 nucleotide sequence: TGTGCCAGCAGGTCGACTAGCGTCTCCTACAATGAGCAGTTCTTC. Its translation is CASRSTSVSYNEQFF.

The chain employs TRBV18 and TRBJ2-2; 7 bases are shared with TRBD1. The CDR3 length is 15 residues. The germline V gene has CDR1 KGHSH and CDR2 LQKENI. V lost 4 bases and J lost 7; bases outside the gene matches: 9. CDR3 amino acids: CASSLGQVQVGELFF. The CDR3 DNA reads as TGTGCCAGCTCACTCGGACAGGTCCAAGTCGGGGAGCTGTTTTTT.

V is TRBV12-5 and J is TRBJ1-2, with D possibly matching TRBD1 (5 bases). Germline V lookup: CDR1 LGHNT, CDR2 FRNRAP. The CDR3 extends over 18 amino acids. V was clipped by 1 base and J by 7 bases, with 25 bases between them. DNA for the CDR3: TGTGCTAGTGGTTTGGCCTTTCAGGGTTGTTCCTCCCGTTGTGGCTACACCTTC. Translation gives CASGLAFQGCSSRCGYTF.

This sequence joins TRBV28 and TRBJ2-7; TRBD2 aligns across 11 bases. The germline CDR1 and CDR2 sequences are MDHEN and SYDVKM. The CDR3 is 15 amino acids. The V and J ends lost 6 bases and 5 bases, in that order; junction bases with no gene match: 9. The CDR3 protein is CASSETSGSADEQYF. The CDR3 DNA follows: TGTGCCAGCAGCGAAACTAGCGGGAGTGCCGACGAGCAGTACTTC.

This clone was counted only a few times. The chain employs TRBV4-2 and TRBJ2-2; the match to TRBD2 covers 11 bases. The CDR3 covers 17 residues. V gave up 0 bases and J gave up 7 bases; unmatched junction bases: 7. CDR1 LGHNA and CDR2 YNFKEQ come from the germline V gene. The CDR3 is CASSQEQLAGELGELFF. The CDR3 nucleotides read TGTGCCAGCAGCCAAGAACAACTAGCGGGAGAACTCGGGGAGCTGTTTTTT.

In this sample, this clone turned up once. The chain uses TRBV27 and TRBJ2-3; D is unresolved. V was pared by 1 base and J by 1 base, with 18 bases between. The germline V gene encodes CDR1 MNHEY and CDR2 SMNVEV (reference sequence). CDR3 length equals 18 residues. CDR3 DNA sequence: TGTGCCAGCAGTTTATATTCTACCTCCCTTCGCCGCACAGATACGCAGTATTTT. Translating it yields CASSLYSTSLRRTDTQYF.

This chain links TRBV5-1 with TRBJ2-2; D possibly corresponds to TRBD2 (6 bases). The CDR3 contains 15 residues. CDR1 is SGHRS and CDR2 is YFSETQ in the germline V gene. The germline V and J ends were trimmed by 1 base and 1 base, with 8 bases remaining between them. The CDR3 region has the DNA TGCGCCAGCAGCTTGTGGGGGGAGAACACCGGGGAGCTGTTTTTT. The encoded protein is CASSLWGENTGELFF.

The chain carries TRBV5-4 and TRBJ2-7, with TRBD1 matching 11 bases. The CDR3 totals 14 residues. Germline values: CDR1 SGHNT, CDR2 YYREEE (reference sequence). J lost 2 bases, V lost 4 bases, and 2 bases had no gene match. The CDR3 reads CASSAGQGAYEQYF. The CDR3 nucleotides read TGTGCCAGCAGCGCGGGACAGGGGGCCTACGAGCAGTACTTC.

The gene calls are TRBV9 and TRBJ2-5; a possible D gene is TRBD2 (6 bases). The CDR3 has 15 amino acids. Between the trimmed V and J ends, which lost 0 bases and 5 bases, there was a span of 14 bases. CDR1 is SGDLS, CDR2 YYNGEE, per germline. The CDR3, as DNA: TGTGCCAGCAGCGTAGTGGGGGGTACCGGGGAGACCCAGTACTTC. It encodes CASSVVGGTGETQYF. The full variable domain, with the rest looked up from reference TRBV9 and TRBJ2-5, is DSGVTQTPKHLITATGQRVTLRCSPRSGDLSVYWYQQSLDQGLQFLIQYYNGEERAKGNILERFSAQQFPDLHSELNLSSLELGDSALYFCASSVVGGTGETQYFGPGTRLLVL.

This clone was recorded many times. This chain's CDR3 is CASSLRWTQYF. The CDR3 DNA reads as TGTGCCAGCAGCCTCCGGTGGACCCAGTACTTC. This sequence joins TRBV7-2 and TRBJ2-5, with no clear D. CDR3 size: 11 residues. Trimming shortened V by 5 bases and J by 7 bases, and 8 bases separated the two germline ends. From germline, CDR1 is SGHTA and CDR2 FQGNSA.

This clone appeared a few times. The chain carries TRBV18 and TRBJ1-1; the match to TRBD1 covers 11 bases. In germline, CDR1 is KGHSH, CDR2 LQKENI. The CDR3 sequence is 16 residues long. V was pared by 3 bases and J by 1 base, with 4 bases of the junction left unmatched. CDR3 bases: TGTGCCAGCTCACCCGGGACAGGGGGAGCGAACACTGAAGCTTTCTTT. Translating gives CASSPGTGGANTEAFF. The whole variable domain, filled in from reference TRBV18 and TRBJ1-1, reads NAGVMQNPRHLVRRRGQEARLRCSPMKGHSHVYWYRQLPEEGLKFMVYLQKENIIDESGMPKERFSAEFPKEGPSILRIQQVVRGDSAAYFCASSPGTGGANTEAFFGQGTRLTVV.

DNA for the CDR3: TGCGCCAGCAGCGTGGACAGGGCCTACGAGCAGTACTTC. Its translation is CASSVDRAYEQYF. The chain uses TRBV5-1 and TRBJ2-7; 8 positions match TRBD1. V trimming: 4 bases; J trimming: 2 bases; junction bases outside the gene matches: 2. The CDR3 extends over 13 amino acids. Germline CDR1 reads SGHRS; CDR2 reads YFSETQ.

The chain uses TRBV9 and TRBJ1-6, with D tentatively TRBD1 (5 bases). Germline values: CDR1 SGDLS, CDR2 YYNGEE. CDR3 length equals 16 residues. The germline V and J ends were trimmed by 3 bases and 7 bases, with 17 bases remaining between them. In DNA, the CDR3 is TGTGCCAGCAGCGAGCCCGGGGGGGGTCTAAATTCACCCCTCCACTTT. Residues: CASSEPGGGLNSPLHF.

The chain recombines TRBV7-2 with TRBJ2-7; D might be TRBD1 (6 bases). This CDR3 contains 15 residues. Germline values: CDR1 SGHTA, CDR2 FQGNSA. V dropped 5 bases and J dropped 3 bases, with 17 bases sitting between them. The CDR3 nucleotides are TGTGCCAGCAGCCAACGCCCGGGACACATCTACGAGCAGTACTTC. This gives the protein CASSQRPGHIYEQYF.